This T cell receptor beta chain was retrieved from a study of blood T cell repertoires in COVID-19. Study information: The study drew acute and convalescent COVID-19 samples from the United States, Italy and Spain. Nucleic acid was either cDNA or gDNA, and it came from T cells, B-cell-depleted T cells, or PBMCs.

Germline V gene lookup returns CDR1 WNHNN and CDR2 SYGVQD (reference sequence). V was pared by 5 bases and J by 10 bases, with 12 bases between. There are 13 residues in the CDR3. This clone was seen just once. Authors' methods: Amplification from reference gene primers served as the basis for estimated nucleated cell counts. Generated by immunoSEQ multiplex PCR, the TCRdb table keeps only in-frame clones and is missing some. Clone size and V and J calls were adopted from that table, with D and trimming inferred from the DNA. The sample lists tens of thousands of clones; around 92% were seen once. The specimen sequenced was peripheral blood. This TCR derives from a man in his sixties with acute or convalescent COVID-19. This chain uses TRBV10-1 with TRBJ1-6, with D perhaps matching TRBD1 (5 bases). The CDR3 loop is CASSPSSGSPLHF. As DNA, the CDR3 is TGCGCCAGCAGTCCCAGTTCAGGGTCACCCCTCCACTTT.